The next 26 T cell receptor beta chains were all read from a single sample in a study of CD8 T cells in ankylosing spondylitis. The study, taken as a whole, reports: A TCR beta motif of 7 to 9 highly homologous variants seemed to mark ankylosing spondylitis blood.

Using its own MiXCR run on the 5' RACE reads, TCRdb lists one record per CDR3 protein. This sample has 750,000 to 850,000 distinct CDR3 sequences; 12% occur once, and the top ten carry just over 0.5%. Antigens for these TCRs are unknown. Material for sequencing was blood, either unsorted or a sorted T cell fraction (not recorded which). These receptors all stem from a male donor with ankylosing spondylitis.

The chain links TRBV6-4 to TRBJ2-5; TRBD1 aligns across 10 bases. The CDR3 loop spans 16 amino acids. V dropped 0 bases and J dropped 3; count of bases not matched to a gene: 4. In germline, CDR1 is MRHNA, CDR2 SNTAGT. DNA of the CDR3: TGTGCCAGCAGTGACTCGATGGACAGGGGGGAAGAGACCCAGTACTTC. Translating gives CASSDSMDRGEETQYF.

The rearrangement joins TRBV4-3 to TRBJ2-3; no reliable D call. This CDR3 has 17 amino acids. Trimming pared 4 bases from V and 1 base from J, leaving 18 bases between. From germline, CDR1 is LGHNA and CDR2 YSLEER. In DNA form, the CDR3 reads TGCGCCAGCAGCCGAACCAGGACCGACCAGGGCACAGATACGCAGTATTTT. This sequence encodes CASSRTRTDQGTDTQYF.

This chain links TRBV10-2 with TRBJ2-1; 11 bases map to TRBD2. This CDR3 region has 14 residues. Germline CDR1 and CDR2: WSHSY and SAAADI. Unmatched junction bases numbered 3, after V lost 7 bases and J lost 4 bases. In DNA, the CDR3 is TGCGCCAGCACTAGCGGGAGGATTTACAATGAGCAGTTCTTC. As protein: CASTSGRIYNEQFF.

The gene calls are TRBV20-1 and TRBJ2-7, with TRBD2 as a possible D gene (5 bases). Germline V gene data show CDR1 as DFQATT and CDR2 as SNEGSKA (reference sequence). V was pared by 5 bases and J by 1 base, with 12 bases between. CDR3 length: 13 amino acids. The CDR3 region is CSASRGISYEQYF. DNA of the CDR3: TGCAGTGCTTCCCGGGGTATTTCCTACGAGCAGTACTTC.

This clonotype turned up a few times. The CDR3: CASTTQENTEAFF. DNA for the CDR3: TGTGCCAGCACCACCCAGGAGAACACTGAAGCTTTCTTT. The V call is TRBV12-3 or TRBV12-4, the J call TRBJ1-1, with D hard to call. The ends were cut back, 7 bases at V and 1 base at J, with 10 bases in the middle. CDR3 size: 13 residues.

V is TRBV28 and J is TRBJ1-2; D perhaps matches TRBD1 (5 bases). V was trimmed by 4 bases and J by 1 base, leaving 10 bases between them. CDR1 is MDHEN, CDR2 SYDVKM, per germline. This CDR3 region has 14 residues. The CDR3 bases are TGTGCCAGCAGTTCGGGACCTTTTAACTATGGCTACACCTTC. Its translation: CASSSGPFNYGYTF.

The sample holds a few counts of this clonotype. V usage is TRBV20-1 and J usage is TRBJ2-1; 7 nucleotides match TRBD1. The CDR3 length is 15 residues. Germline V gives CDR1 DFQATT, CDR2 SNEGSKA (reference sequence). With V trimmed by 2 bases and J by 0 bases, 4 bases remained unmatched. The CDR3 DNA is TGCAGTGCTAGAAGGGGGCGAGGCTCCTACAATGAGCAGTTCTTC. Protein sequence: CSARRGRGSYNEQFF.

This clonotype was counted a few times. The chain is built from TRBV20-1 and TRBJ2-2; TRBD2 matches 7 bases. This CDR3 contains 14 residues. Germline V gene lookup returns CDR1 DFQATT and CDR2 SNEGSKA (reference sequence). V was clipped by 4 bases and J by 2 bases; unmatched bases: 4. The CDR3 region has the DNA TGCAGTGCTACTAAGCGGGAAAACACCGGGGAGCTGTTTTTT. This sequence encodes CSATKRENTGELFF.

This clonotype has just a few counts. This sequence joins TRBV10-3 and TRBJ1-1; no clear D gene. The CDR3 is 14 amino acids. Germline CDR1 ENHRY, CDR2 SYGVKD. Trimming removed 2 bases at V and 10 bases at J, with 17 bases between. DNA for the CDR3: TGTGCCATCAGTGAGGTTCGCCGGGTTGGAGGAGCTTTCTTT. Amino acid sequence: CAISEVRRVGGAFF.

This clonotype was seen a few times. The chain has TRBV20-1 and TRBJ2-3; 7 positions match TRBD1. Germline-derived CDR1 and CDR2 are DFQATT and SNEGSKA (reference sequence). Trimming at V came to 1 base and at J to 6 bases, leaving 4 bases not matched to a gene. This CDR3 has 13 residues. The CDR3 DNA sequence: TGCAGTGCTAGAGGGGGGACAGCGGATACGCAGTATTTT. Protein product: CSARGGTADTQYF.

The V and J genes are TRBV6-1 and TRBJ2-5, with 7 bases aligning to TRBD1. The V gene end was trimmed by 5 bases and the J gene end by 1 base; junction bases not matched to a gene: 4. The germline CDR1 and CDR2 sequences are MNHNS and SASEGT. The CDR3 runs 14 residues. CDR3 amino acids: CASSRQGPQETQYF. The CDR3 DNA is TGTGCCAGCAGTCGACAGGGTCCCCAAGAGACCCAGTACTTC.

J is TRBJ2-5 and V is TRBV20-1; TRBD1 matches at 11 bases. V trimming: 5 bases; J trimming: 5 bases; junction bases outside the gene matches: 13. The CDR3 has 16 amino acids. The germline V gene encodes CDR1 DFQATT and CDR2 SNEGSKA (reference sequence). CDR3 nucleotides: TGCAGTGCTGACGGTCCGGGACAGGGGGTCGCGGAGACCCAGTACTTC. Translating it yields CSADGPGQGVAETQYF.

The chain couples TRBV11-2 to TRBJ2-3, with D uncertain. Trimming removed 1 base from V and 0 bases from J, with 11 bases in between. The CDR3 has 16 residues. Germline V lookup: CDR1 SGHAT, CDR2 FQNNGV. The CDR3 reads CASSLAGFPSTDTQYF. The CDR3 DNA sequence: TGTGCCAGCAGCTTAGCCGGCTTTCCTAGCACAGATACGCAGTATTTT. Full variable domain (remainder filled in from reference TRBV11-2 and TRBJ2-3): EAGVAQSPRYKIIEKRQSVAFWCNPISGHATLYWYQQILGQGPKLLIQFQNNGVVDDSQLPKDRFSAERLKGVDSTLKIQPAKLEDSAVYLCASSLAGFPSTDTQYFGPGTRLTVL.

This clonotype came up a few times. The chain links TRBV5-1 to TRBJ1-2; 8 bases line up with TRBD1. The length of the CDR3 is 12 residues. Germline loops: CDR1 SGHRS, CDR2 YFSETQ. Unmatched junction bases numbered 5, after V lost 2 bases and J lost 11 bases. Here the CDR3 DNA reads TGCGCCAGCAGCTTCGCGAGACAGGGGTACACCTTC. It yields the protein CASSFARQGYTF.

The chain is built from TRBV5-1 and TRBJ2-3; TRBD2 matches at 9 bases. Germline loops: CDR1 SGHRS, CDR2 YFSETQ. This CDR3 comprises 16 residues. V lost 0 bases and J lost 5; bases outside the gene matches: 7. The CDR3 spells CASSLVSGGARDTQYF. In DNA form, the CDR3 reads TGCGCCAGCAGCTTGGTTAGCGGGGGTGCTAGAGATACGCAGTATTTT. Drawing the rest from reference TRBV5-1 and TRBJ2-3, the complete variable domain is KAGVTQTPRYLIKTRGQQVTLSCSPISGHRSVSWYQQTPGQGLQFLFEYFSETQRNKGNFPGRFSGRQFSNSRSEMNVSTLELGDSALYLCASSLVSGGARDTQYFGPGTRLTVL.

The V call is TRBV5-1, the J call TRBJ2-3, with a possible D match to TRBD2 (5 bases). Germline V gene sequence: CDR1 SGHRS, CDR2 YFSETQ. V dropped 0 bases and J dropped 3 bases, with 11 bases sitting between them. There are 15 residues in the CDR3. The CDR3 region has the DNA TGCGCCAGCAGCTTGGGCTCACCGGGGACAGATACGCAGTATTTT. It encodes CASSLGSPGTDTQYF.

CDR3 loop: CASSLEGLDRDDEQFF. Here the CDR3 DNA reads TGTGCCAGCAGCTTGGAGGGGTTGGACAGGGACGATGAGCAGTTCTTC. The chain carries TRBV5-4 and TRBJ2-1, with TRBD1 matching over 8 bases. The CDR3 length is 16 residues. Losses at the gene ends were 0 bases for V and 8 bases for J; bases not matched to a gene: 10. Germline-derived CDR1 and CDR2 are SGHNT and YYREEE (reference sequence).

This sequence joins TRBV4-2 and TRBJ2-5; 13 nucleotides match TRBD2. The V segment lost 8 bases and the J segment 2 bases; nucleotides outside the gene matches: 5. Germline values: CDR1 LGHNA, CDR2 YNFKEQ. The CDR3 sequence is 15 residues long. In DNA form, the CDR3 reads TGTGCCAGCCGGCCGGGACTAGCGGGGCAAGAGACCCAGTACTTC. It is translated as CASRPGLAGQETQYF.

This clonotype has a count of ten or more. V gene TRBV29-1 combines with J gene TRBJ1-4, with 7 positions matching TRBD1. Germline CDR1 is SQVTM and CDR2 is ANQGSEA. The J segment lost 5 bases and the V segment lost 7 bases, leaving 7 bases of the junction unmatched. The CDR3 contains 13 residues. CDR3 sequence reads: CSGIDRVNEKLFF. CDR3 DNA: TGCAGCGGCATAGACAGGGTCAATGAAAAACTGTTTTTT.

This clonotype was counted a few times. The V call is TRBV27, the J call TRBJ2-5; 8 bases map to TRBD1. CDR3 length: 15 residues. Trimming took 2 bases from V and 8 from J; bases not matched to a gene: 10. CDR1 is MNHEY and CDR2 is SMNVEV in the germline V gene (reference sequence). The CDR3 reads CASSLGQGLSRTQYF. As DNA, the CDR3 is TGTGCCAGCAGTTTAGGACAGGGCCTTTCGCGAACCCAGTACTTC.

This clonotype was observed a handful of times. The rearrangement links TRBV29-1 to TRBJ2-5, with TRBD2 identical over 14 bases. V dropped 4 bases and J dropped 4; count of bases not matched to a gene: 8. The V gene's germline CDR1 is SQVTM and CDR2 ANQGSEA. The CDR3 spans 16 residues. CDR3 coding DNA: TGCAGCGTTGGGAGGACTAGCGGGGGGCCTGGAGAGACCCAGTACTTC. Translating it yields CSVGRTSGGPGETQYF.

This sequence joins TRBV5-1 and TRBJ2-1, with no clear D. From germline, CDR1 is SGHRS and CDR2 YFSETQ. The CDR3 length is 15 residues. V lost 3 bases, J lost 8 bases, and 18 bases lay in between. The CDR3 DNA is TGCGCCAGCAGCTGGTCCGGACCTGAATGGGATGAGCAGTTCTTC. This codes for CASSWSGPEWDEQFF.

This clonotype was picked up a small number of times. The chain has TRBV24-1 and TRBJ2-3, with TRBD1 matching 7 bases. V trimming: 9 bases; J trimming: 4 bases; junction bases outside the gene matches: 6. Looked up from germline, CDR1 is KGHDR and CDR2 is SFDVKD. The CDR3 has 13 residues. CDR3 amino acids: CATPAQGADTQYF. The CDR3 nucleotides read TGTGCCACCCCCGCCCAGGGGGCAGATACGCAGTATTTT.

This clonotype was recorded a few times. The chain combines TRBV6-1 with TRBJ2-7; perhaps TRBD2 as D (6 bases). The CDR3 sequence is 13 residues long. Germline V gives CDR1 MNHNS, CDR2 SASEGT. Trimming shortened V by 8 bases and J by 0 bases, and 11 bases separated the two germline ends. The CDR3 loop reads CASRPGVSYEQYF. In DNA form, the CDR3 reads TGTGCCAGCCGGCCGGGGGTCTCCTACGAGCAGTACTTC.

This clonotype has at least ten counts. CDR3 nucleotides: TGTGCCAGCAGTTTGCAACTAGCGGGTTACAATGAGCAGTTCTTC. Its protein is CASSLQLAGYNEQFF. The V and J genes are TRBV12-3 or TRBV12-4 and TRBJ2-1; TRBD2 matches at 9 bases. The CDR3 runs to 15 residues. Trimming removed 3 bases from V and 4 bases from J; junction bases left unmatched: 4.

This clonotype was found a few times. The V call is TRBV15, the J call TRBJ2-7; 8 nucleotides line up with TRBD1. V was pared by 6 bases and J by 6 bases, with 7 bases of the junction left unmatched. Germline loops: CDR1 LNHNV, CDR2 YYDKDF (reference sequence). The CDR3 covers 13 residues. CDR3 nucleotides: TGTGCCACCAGAAGGGACAGGCTTGGCGAGCAGTACTTC. This gives the protein CATRRDRLGEQYF.